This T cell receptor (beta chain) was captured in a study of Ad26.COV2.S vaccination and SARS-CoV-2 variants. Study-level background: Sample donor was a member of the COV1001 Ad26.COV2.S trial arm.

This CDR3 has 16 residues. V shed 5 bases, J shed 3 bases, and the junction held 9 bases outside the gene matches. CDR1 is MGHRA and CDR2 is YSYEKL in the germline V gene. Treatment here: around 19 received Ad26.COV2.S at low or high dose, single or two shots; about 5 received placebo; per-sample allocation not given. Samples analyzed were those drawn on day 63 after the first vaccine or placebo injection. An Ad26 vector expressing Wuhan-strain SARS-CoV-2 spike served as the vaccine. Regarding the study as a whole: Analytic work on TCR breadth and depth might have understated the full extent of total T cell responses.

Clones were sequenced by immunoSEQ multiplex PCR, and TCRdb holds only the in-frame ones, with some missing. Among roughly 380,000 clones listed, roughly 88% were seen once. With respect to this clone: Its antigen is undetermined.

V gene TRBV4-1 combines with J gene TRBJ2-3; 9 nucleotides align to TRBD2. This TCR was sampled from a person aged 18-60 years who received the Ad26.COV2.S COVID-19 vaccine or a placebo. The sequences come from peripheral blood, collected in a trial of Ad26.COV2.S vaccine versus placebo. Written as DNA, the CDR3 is TGCGCCAGCAGCTCATTCCCGGGACTAGCAACAGATACGCAGTATTTT. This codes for CASSSFPGLATDTQYF.